This TCR beta chain is from a study of cytomegalovirus exposure and HLA in healthy donors (dated by TCRdb to the late 2010s). At the level of the whole study: In an earlier analysis of approximately 640 of the donors, approximately 300 Gb of sequence data and approximately 100 million unique TCR beta sequences from about 180 million T cells were reported. About 300 gigabases of sequencing data and approximately 80 million unique TCR sequences were included in an early release covering 550 to 800 HLA-typed donors. Of the roughly 400 genotyped donors, approximately 80% were placed in the genetic ancestry cluster associated with self-reported Caucasian donors. The aim of the study was to test whether cataloging public T cell receptors could identify signatures of past pathogen exposure. The T cell repertoires of around 730 subjects were profiled by immunosequencing and related to cytomegalovirus serostatus. Along with the approximately 700-subject first cohort, a separate validation cohort of over a hundred different subjects was used. To predict cytomegalovirus infection status, the study brought together high-throughput TCR immunosequencing, statistical association of individual TCRs with disease status, and machine learning. To study patterns of TCR occurrence, a later analysis re-analyzed previously published TCR beta repertoires from 500 to 850 donors and added high-resolution HLA genotyping. In the later analysis, no new phenotypic data were used to find candidate immune exposures; instead, reliance was placed on TCR beta sequences and their occurrence across donors. To decide whether each TCR beta V gene segment behaved as functional or pseudogenic, an earlier analysis of fewer than 750 of the donors relied on high-throughput TCR beta sequencing. Donor age, sex, ethnicity and CMV serostatus were compiled together with the repertoire data. A later genetic analysis took genome-wide SNP genotypes for about 60% of the roughly 670 donors and used that subset as a discovery cohort. Every repertoire in the discovery cohort had been generated on one and the same sequencing platform. Class I and class II HLA loci were covered by the typing at four-digit resolution. The number of donors typed differed by locus, with roughly 620-630 for A, B, C, DRB1 and DQB1, more than 500 for DQA1, 600 to 610 for DPA1, and approximately 470 for DPB1. Four to six DR-DQ haplotypes were handled as single units for association and clustering, since linkage in the cohort was strong. Among roughly 400 genotyped donors of the cohort, an average of about 220,000 unique TCR beta nucleotide sequences was sequenced per donor, of which roughly 18% were non-productive. The research as a whole found: A further reported finding was that TCR beta sequences accurately predicted the HLA-A and HLA-B alleles for most subjects in the first cohort. When HLA alleles, especially DR and DQ, strongly co-occurred, TCR associations were difficult to assign to individual alleles. According to a later analysis, parvovirus B19, influenza, CMV and Epstein-Barr virus appeared linked to several top co-occurrence clusters. Specific HLA alleles were associated with 15,000 to 20,000 TCR beta sequences at a false discovery rate of 0.05 in a later analysis. Most CMV-associated TCR beta chains appeared to be HLA-restricted in a later analysis, and the HLA associations seemed to be driven largely by CMV exposure. Three of the identified cytomegalovirus-associated TCR beta chains were confirmed in vitro to be specific for cytomegalovirus antigens. A later analysis found that TCR association rates varied across HLA loci, with DRB1 alleles showing the most associated TCRs and HLA-C alleles the fewest. In a later genetic analysis, a missense DCLRE1C variant was associated with V-gene and J-gene trimming of TCR beta chains, and the association was replicated in an independent cohort. Because counts were too low, roughly 18 rarely observed V segments, including chromosome 9 orphons, were left out of the earlier analysis of 500 to 650 of the donors. This cohort had only TCR beta chains sequenced, and the lack of alpha or paired-chain data limited which features could be detected. In an earlier analysis of about 600 of the donors, most TCR beta V segments appeared in productive rearrangements about 87% or about 30% of the time, broadly matching IMGT annotations. In a later genetic analysis, fewer N-insertions in productive TCRs were reported among donors in an Asian-associated ancestry cluster than the roughly 710-donor mean. CMV serostatus was the only immune exposure information available for the cohort. In the study, 164 TCR beta chains were listed as associated with cytomegalovirus. Correlated functional status among segregating V segments might be attributable to linkage disequilibrium, but an unknown experimental factor could not be ruled out. The classifier was reported to diagnose cytomegalovirus status with high specificity and sensitivity in both the original cohort and the validation cohort. HLA typing was unavailable for some donors at each locus, so association tests used only the typed subset. Some IMGT-functional V segments, including TRBV6-2 and TRBV6-3, could not be distinguished by the 87-base-pair reads and were therefore excluded. While some public TCRs were present in many individuals, most TCR sequences turned up only very rarely across donors. Sequencing depth was assumed to be roughly uniform across donors in the presence/absence analyses, though that assumption may not hold. The authors suggested that the approach could potentially be extended to other disease states and immunological phenotypes. In a later analysis, HLA-associated TCR beta chains showed more clonal expansion and lower generation probabilities than non-associated chains that were equally common. A group of highly shared sequence variants was considered likely to be a technical artifact of the sequencing pipeline.

The library was prepared using the immunoSEQ multiplex PCR assay. The multiplex PCR relied on a mix of 60 forward primers for TCR Vbeta segments and 13 reverse primers for TCR Jbeta segments. The CDR3 region of rearranged TCR beta genes was amplified from genomic DNA by a multiplex PCR assay. The Illumina HiSeq System was used to sequence the amplified TCR beta libraries as 87-base-pair reads. The study's processing was this. Across the 670 or so repertoires, a later analysis counted 80 million or so unique TCR beta chains, approximately 10 million of which were shared by at least two donors. Raw reads were error-corrected and collapsed into unique sequences by a nearest-neighbor algorithm in which closely related sequences were merged to remove PCR and sequencing errors. To assign V, D and J gene segments, CDR3 sequences were aligned to IMGT reference sequences. For a sequence to be retained, at least a six-nucleotide match to both a V gene segment and a J gene segment was required. A rearrangement was called productive if the CDR3 had no stop codons and remained in frame with V and J, and every other rearrangement was called non-productive. CDR3 was defined by IMGT convention, running from the second conserved V-encoded cysteine to the conserved J-encoded phenylalanine. In an earlier analysis of some 550 of the donors, sequences lacking an unambiguous match to a single V gene segment were excluded. In an earlier analysis of a few hundred of the donors, V segments were called functional above 56.7% productive rearrangements and were called segregating when the between-donor standard deviation exceeded 5%. A statistical classification framework was built for diagnosing cytomegalovirus status from the catalog of TCR beta chain sequences. V and J gene assignment, in a later analysis, came from comparing TCR nucleotide sequences with IMGT/GENE-DB human TR gene sequences. In a later analysis, CDR3 sequences and most-parsimonious VDJ recombination scenarios were assigned using the TCRdist pipeline. A later analysis defined each TCR beta chain by its CDR3 amino acid sequence plus V-gene family, and excluded reads lacking a unique V-gene family. To address suspected cross-contamination and a sequencing artifact, a later analysis removed a few hundred highly shared, low-generation-probability nucleotide sequences. A later analysis calculated a clonal expansion index for each public chain from normalized within-repertoire ranks of inferred template counts. In a later analysis, generation probabilities were computed using a VDJ recombination model fitted to out-of-frame rearrangements, and the results were checked against IGoR. Hypergeometric tests were used in a later analysis to score TCR-TCR, TCR-HLA and TCR-CMV co-occurrence, with a repertoire-size bias correction applied to the TCR pairs. To estimate false discovery rates, a later analysis permuted the HLA or CMV assignments 20 times. In a later analysis, co-occurring TCRs were grouped with DBSCAN, and TCRdist sequence similarity was added when clustering was performed within HLA-allele-positive subsets. Co-occurrence clustering excluded repertoires with fewer than 30,000 or more than 120,000 public chains, plus five with anomalous nucleotide sharing. Sourced from immuneACCESS, this table was stored by TCRdb with only in-frame sequences that have V and J called. A share of the clones is absent; for the studies checked, an unresolved V gene accounts for under half, and the remainder has no known explanation. The V and J calls and the clone size are those of that table, but D and trimming were determined from the DNA. A total of approximately 170,000 clones appear in this sample, just over 75% of them only once. The ten largest clonotypes hold 1% of the sample.

The V and J ends are trimmed by 3 bases and 8 bases, leaving 10 bases between them. CDR1 and CDR2 (SGHAT, FQNNGV) derive from the germline V gene. The CDR3 spans 13 residues, from the cysteine through the phenylalanine. Kept here is only the CDR3 DNA, which spans 39 bases and is read in frame from base 1. The cohort comprised hundreds of healthy bone marrow donors. All cohort members were sampled while nominally healthy, although unrecorded immune exposures were likely present. The donor tested CMV seronegative, placing the donor among the 350 to 400 seronegative members of the cohort. Each donor provided a peripheral blood sample, and peripheral blood mononuclear cells were used for TCR beta sequencing. Genomic DNA extraction from the blood cell samples was performed with the Qiagen DNeasy Blood Extraction Kit. In the case of this clone: This receptor's antigen is unknown. There are no base qualities to consult, and no much larger clone falls within one base.

This TCR was sampled from a woman aged 40 to 49 in good health and CMV-seronegative. The receptor chain draws on TRBV11-2 and TRBJ1-4; the D gene is unclear. The sequencing input was PBMCs. The CDR3 sequence is CASSLRDGEKLFF. DNA sequence: TGTGCCAGCAGCTTGAGGGATGGCGAAAAACTGTTTTTT. With the portions outside the CDR3 filled from the reference TRBV11-2 and TRBJ1-4 genes, the complete variable region becomes EAGVAQSPRYKIIEKRQSVAFWCNPISGHATLYWYQQILGQGPKLLIQFQNNGVVDDSQLPKDRFSAERLKGVDSTLKIQPAKLEDSAVYLCASSLRDGEKLFFGSGTQLSVL.